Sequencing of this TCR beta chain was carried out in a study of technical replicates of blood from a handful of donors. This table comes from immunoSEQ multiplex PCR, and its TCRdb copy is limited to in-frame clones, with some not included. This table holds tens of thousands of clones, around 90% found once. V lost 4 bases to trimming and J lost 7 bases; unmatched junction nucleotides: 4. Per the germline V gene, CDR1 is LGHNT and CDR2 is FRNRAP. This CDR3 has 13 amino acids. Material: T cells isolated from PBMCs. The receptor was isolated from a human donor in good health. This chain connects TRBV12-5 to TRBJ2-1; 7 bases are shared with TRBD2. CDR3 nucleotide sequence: TGTGCTAGTGGTTCCGGACTAGGGAATGAGCAGTTCTTC. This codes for CASGSGLGNEQFF.